This TCR beta chain was recorded in a study of shared clonotypes between healthy human individuals. J lost 3 bases, V lost 7 bases, and 0 bases had no gene match. In germline, CDR1 is MNHNY, CDR2 SVGAGI (reference sequence). This CDR3 region has 11 residues. Naive CD4+ cells were CD45RA-selected; the remaining cells were memory. Study-wide points: Only a few donors were included, so the genetic and exposure-history diversity represented was limited.

Sorted-subset replicate PCRs used 200 ng DNA, some 33,000 T cell genomes. Sequencing used immunoSEQ multiplex PCR; TCRdb keeps in-frame clones, though not all of them. The table shows 700,000 or so clones, with 72% occurring only once. About this clone: Its antigen is currently unknown.

Input material: memory CD4+ T cells sorted from blood. Stated subset: CD45RA-negative fraction. V and J are TRBV6-6 and TRBJ2-7, with TRBD1 matching over 7 bases. This sequence originates from a woman aged 25 to 45 in good health. The CDR3 loop is CASTGGYEQYF. CDR3 sequence (DNA): TGTGCCAGCACAGGGGGCTACGAGCAGTACTTC.